This TCR beta chain was observed in a study of blood T cell repertoires in COVID-19. Overall study context: Samples representing acute and convalescent COVID-19 were sourced from the United States, Italy and Spain. Sources were T cells, B-cell-depleted T cells, or PBMCs; the material itself was cDNA or gDNA.

This clone was observed once. V lost 4 bases and J lost 5; bases outside the gene matches: 10. This CDR3 region has 15 residues. In germline, CDR1 is MDHEN, CDR2 SYDVKM. Authors' data handling: Reference gene primer amplification in the assay estimated nucleated cell counts. Some clones are missing from TCRdb's copy, which holds only in-frame ones; the method was immunoSEQ multiplex PCR. Clone size and the V and J calls come from that table; the DNA yielded D and trimming. The sample contains 45,000 to 55,000 clones, 90% of which appear only once. This rearrangement joins TRBV28 to TRBJ2-7; TRBD1 agrees at 8 bases. This receptor was obtained from a human donor in a cohort sampled during active COVID-19. The sample taken for sequencing was peripheral blood. CDR3 residues: CASSSSGGGMNEQYF. CDR3 coding DNA: TGTGCCAGCAGTTCCTCAGGGGGCGGCATGAACGAGCAGTACTTC.